Each of the 11 T cell receptor beta chains below was sequenced from the same sample in a study of T cells in Graves' hyperthyroidism and ophthalmopathy. The TCR beta CDR3 regions underwent amplification using RNA transcripts as the source. The primer set for the first-round RT-PCR of the TCR CDR3 was HTBI. Via MiXCR, TCRdb re-called the multiplex PCR reads, giving one row per CDR3 protein. The table has roughly 510,000 distinct CDR3 sequences, 46% seen once. The sample taken for sequencing was peripheral blood or thyroid tissue (not recorded which). The source is an adult woman with Graves' disease, either hyperthyroidism or ophthalmopathy (not recorded which).

This clonotype has a count of ten or more. The chain links TRBV20-1 to TRBJ1-5; D remains ambiguous. This CDR3 spans 14 amino acids. In germline, CDR1 is DFQATT, CDR2 SNEGSKA (reference sequence). Trimming stripped 0 bases from V and 7 bases from J, with 13 bases between. CDR3 protein: CSARDREGWQPQHF. The CDR3 DNA reads TGCAGTGCTAGAGATCGGGAGGGATGGCAGCCCCAGCATTTT.

This clonotype showed up just a few times. The chain is built from TRBV12-3 or TRBV12-4 and TRBJ1-3; D perhaps matches TRBD1 (6 bases). This CDR3 contains 15 residues. V shed 2 bases and J shed 2 bases, with 10 bases lying between them. CDR3 loop: CASSLRGDPGNTIYF. For the CDR3, the DNA is TGTGCCAGCAGTTTAAGGGGGGATCCTGGAAACACCATATATTTT.

This clonotype was found many times. V and J are TRBV5-1 and TRBJ2-7; 11 positions agree with TRBD2. Trimming took 4 bases from V and 4 from J; bases not matched to a gene: 7. The CDR3 sequence is 15 residues long. Per germline, CDR1 SGHRS and CDR2 YFSETQ. For the CDR3, the DNA is TGCGCCAGCAGCCTCATGCTAGCGGGAGGTTACGAGCAGTACTTC. Translation gives CASSLMLAGGYEQYF.

The genes are TRBV7-2 and TRBJ2-7, with 11 nucleotides matching TRBD2. Germline V lookup: CDR1 SGHTA, CDR2 FQGNSA. V was clipped by 11 bases and J by 6 bases; unmatched bases: 9. The CDR3 contains 13 residues. The chain's CDR3 is CAWDGLAGTEQYF. The CDR3 nucleotides are TGTGCCTGGGACGGACTAGCGGGCACCGAGCAGTACTTC. The variable domain in full, completed from reference TRBV7-2 and TRBJ2-7, reads GAGVSQSPSNKVTEKGKDVELRCDPISGHTALYWYRQSLGQGLEFLIYFQGNSAPDKSGLPSDRFSAERTGGSVSTLTIQRTQQEDSAVYLCAWDGLAGTEQYFGPGTRLTVT.

This clonotype was observed many times. One junction end disagrees with the germline gene, perhaps due to a read error. The chain employs TRBV7-8 and TRBJ2-7; D is ambiguous. Germline CDR1 reads SGHVS; CDR2 reads FQNEAQ. The CDR3 runs to 13 residues. Here the CDR3 reads CASSLAVGNEQYF. The CDR3 coding sequence is TGCGCCAGCAGCTTGGCCGTGGGGAACGAGCAGTACTTC.

The chain joins TRBV5-1 to TRBJ2-3, with TRBD2 as a possible D gene (6 bases). Trimming left V 5 bases short and J 5 bases short, with 15 bases between. Germline CDR1 reads SGHRS; CDR2 reads YFSETQ. The CDR3 sequence is 14 residues long. In nucleotides, the CDR3 is TGCGCCAGCAGTCATGGTAGCGGTGAAGATACGCAGTATTTT. This encodes CASSHGSGEDTQYF.

The V call is TRBV3-1, the J call TRBJ2-2; 7 nucleotides line up with TRBD2. The germline V gene encodes CDR1 LGHDT and CDR2 YNNKEL (reference sequence). Losses at the gene ends were 2 bases for V and 1 base for J; bases not matched to a gene: 10. The CDR3 runs to 18 residues. CDR3 in amino acids: CASSQRMTSPVNTGELFF. The DNA for the CDR3 is TGTGCCAGCAGCCAACGCATGACTAGCCCCGTGAACACCGGGGAGCTGTTTTTT.

V usage is TRBV7-3 and J usage is TRBJ1-5; no reliable D call. Trimming left V 5 bases short and J 2 bases short, with 13 bases between. This CDR3 is built from 15 residues. The germline V gene encodes CDR1 SGHTA and CDR2 FQGTGA. CDR3 sequence: CASSDQVGGNQPQHF. CDR3 in DNA: TGTGCCAGCAGCGACCAAGTAGGAGGCAATCAGCCCCAGCATTTT.

In its sample, this clonotype was seen a few times. This chain uses TRBV3-1 with TRBJ2-7; 8 nucleotides agree with TRBD2. Looked up from germline, CDR1 is LGHDT and CDR2 is YNNKEL (reference sequence). With 3 bases clipped from V and 0 bases from J, the junction kept 7 bases outside the gene matches. The CDR3 loop spans 16 amino acids. The CDR3 loop reads CASSQDRTSRSYEQYF. The CDR3, as DNA: TGTGCCAGCAGCCAGGATAGGACTAGCCGCTCCTACGAGCAGTACTTC.

Many counts were recorded for this clonotype. This rearrangement joins TRBV12-3 or TRBV12-4 to TRBJ1-5; 7 bases are shared with TRBD1. The CDR3 consists of 15 residues. V shed 1 base and J 6 bases; nucleotides not matched to a gene: 6. The CDR3 bases are TGTGCCAGCAGTTTAGTAGGACAGGAGGGTCAGCCCCAGCATTTT. Encoded protein: CASSLVGQEGQPQHF.

This sequence joins TRBV7-2 and TRBJ2-5; D could derive from TRBD1 or TRBD2 (5 bases each). CDR3 size: 14 residues. Between the trimmed V and J ends, which lost 5 bases and 2 bases, there was a span of 12 bases. CDR1 and CDR2 from the germline V gene are SGHTA and FQGNSA. In DNA, the CDR3 is TGTGCCAGCAGCCGTCGGGACGCACAAGAGACCCAGTACTTC. It specifies CASSRRDAQETQYF.